Here is one TCR beta chain with its context. These data come from a study of blood T cell repertoires in COVID-19. Cohort assignment relied on participant-reported clinical history. The germline V gene has CDR1 SGHNT and CDR2 YYREEE (reference sequence). V shed 7 bases, J shed 4 bases, and the junction held 14 bases outside the gene matches. The CDR3 covers 16 residues. Assay used: immunoSEQ multiplex PCR; TCRdb lists only in-frame clones, some missing. The sample consists of around 200,000 clones, about nine tenths of them appearing once. The sample taken for sequencing was PBMCs or T cells enriched from blood (not recorded which). This sequence was found in a woman in her 40s with acute COVID-19. V is TRBV5-4 and J is TRBJ1-1; 9 bases are a match to TRBD1. The CDR3: CASASRTGVSATEAFF. The CDR3 DNA sequence: TGTGCCAGCGCCTCCCGGACAGGGGTGTCAGCCACTGAAGCTTTCTTT.